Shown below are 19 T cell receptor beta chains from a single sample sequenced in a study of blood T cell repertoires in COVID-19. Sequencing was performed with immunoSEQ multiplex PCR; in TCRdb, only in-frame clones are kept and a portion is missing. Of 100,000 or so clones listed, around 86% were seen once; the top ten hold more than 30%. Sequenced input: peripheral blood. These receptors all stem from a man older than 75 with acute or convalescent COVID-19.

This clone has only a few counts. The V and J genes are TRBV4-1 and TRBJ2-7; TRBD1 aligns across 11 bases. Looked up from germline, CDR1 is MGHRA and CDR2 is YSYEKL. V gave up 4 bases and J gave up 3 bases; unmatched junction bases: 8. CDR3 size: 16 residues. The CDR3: CASSRLTGQGVYEQYF. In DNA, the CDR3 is TGCGCCAGCAGCCGGCTAACGGGACAGGGGGTCTACGAGCAGTACTTC.

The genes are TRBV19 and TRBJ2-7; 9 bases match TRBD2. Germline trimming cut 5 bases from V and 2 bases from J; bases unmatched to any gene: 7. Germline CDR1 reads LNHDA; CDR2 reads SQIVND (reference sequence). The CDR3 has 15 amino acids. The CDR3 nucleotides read TGTGCCAGTAGTTCCATAGCGGGAGACACCTACGAGCAGTACTTC. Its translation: CASSSIAGDTYEQYF. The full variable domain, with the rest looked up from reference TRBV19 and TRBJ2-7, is DGGITQSPKYLFRKEGQNVTLSCEQNLNHDAMYWYRQDPGQGLRLIYYSQIVNDFQKGDIAEGYSVSREKKESFPLTVTSAQKNPTAFYLCASSSIAGDTYEQYFGPGTRLTVT.

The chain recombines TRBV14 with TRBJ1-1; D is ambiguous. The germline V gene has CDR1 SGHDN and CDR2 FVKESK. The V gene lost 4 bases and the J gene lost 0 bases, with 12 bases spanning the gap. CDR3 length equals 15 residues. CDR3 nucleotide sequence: TGTGCCAGCAGCCCACAGAGCCTCATGAACACTGAAGCTTTCTTT. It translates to CASSPQSLMNTEAFF.

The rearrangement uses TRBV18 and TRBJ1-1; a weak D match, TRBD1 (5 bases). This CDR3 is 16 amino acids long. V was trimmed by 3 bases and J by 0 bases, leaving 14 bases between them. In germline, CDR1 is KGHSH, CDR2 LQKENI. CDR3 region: CASSPLIGGLNTEAFF. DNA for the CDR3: TGTGCCAGCTCACCCCTGATCGGGGGGTTGAACACTGAAGCTTTCTTT.

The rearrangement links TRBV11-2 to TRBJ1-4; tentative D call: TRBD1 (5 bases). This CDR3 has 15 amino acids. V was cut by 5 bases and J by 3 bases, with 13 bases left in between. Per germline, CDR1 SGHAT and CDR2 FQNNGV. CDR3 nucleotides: TGTGCCAGCAGCCCCCGACAGAGACCTAATGAAAAACTGTTTTTT. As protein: CASSPRQRPNEKLFF. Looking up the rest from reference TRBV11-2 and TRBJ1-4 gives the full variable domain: EAGVAQSPRYKIIEKRQSVAFWCNPISGHATLYWYQQILGQGPKLLIQFQNNGVVDDSQLPKDRFSAERLKGVDSTLKIQPAKLEDSAVYLCASSPRQRPNEKLFFGSGTQLSVL.

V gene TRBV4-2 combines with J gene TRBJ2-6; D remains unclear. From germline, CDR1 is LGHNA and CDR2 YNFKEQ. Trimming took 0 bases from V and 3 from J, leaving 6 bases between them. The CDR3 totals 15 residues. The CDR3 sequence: CASSQDGSGANVLTF. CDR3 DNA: TGTGCCAGCAGCCAAGATGGCAGTGGGGCCAACGTCCTGACTTTC.

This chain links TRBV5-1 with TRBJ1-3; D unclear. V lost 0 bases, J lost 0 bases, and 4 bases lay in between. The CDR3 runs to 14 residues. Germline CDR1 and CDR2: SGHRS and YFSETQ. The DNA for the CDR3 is TGCGCCAGCAGCTTGGGGAGCTCTGGAAACACCATATATTTT. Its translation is CASSLGSSGNTIYF.

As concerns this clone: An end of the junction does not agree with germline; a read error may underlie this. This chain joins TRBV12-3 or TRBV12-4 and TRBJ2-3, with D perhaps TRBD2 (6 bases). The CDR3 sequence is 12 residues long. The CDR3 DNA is TGTGCCAGCAGTTCCGAAGGAGGGACTCTCAATTTT. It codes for CASSSEGGTLNF.

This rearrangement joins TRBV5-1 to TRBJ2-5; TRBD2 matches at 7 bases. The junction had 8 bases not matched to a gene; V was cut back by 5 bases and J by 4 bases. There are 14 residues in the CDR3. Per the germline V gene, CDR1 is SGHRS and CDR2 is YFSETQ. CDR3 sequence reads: CASSGGRWVETQYF. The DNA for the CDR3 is TGCGCCAGCAGTGGCGGGAGATGGGTAGAGACCCAGTACTTC.

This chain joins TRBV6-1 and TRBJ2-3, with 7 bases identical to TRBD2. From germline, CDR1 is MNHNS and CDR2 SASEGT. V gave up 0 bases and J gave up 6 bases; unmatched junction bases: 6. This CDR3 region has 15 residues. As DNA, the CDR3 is TGTGCCAGCAGTGAAGCGCGCGGGAGTCGGGATACGCAGTATTTT. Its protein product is CASSEARGSRDTQYF.

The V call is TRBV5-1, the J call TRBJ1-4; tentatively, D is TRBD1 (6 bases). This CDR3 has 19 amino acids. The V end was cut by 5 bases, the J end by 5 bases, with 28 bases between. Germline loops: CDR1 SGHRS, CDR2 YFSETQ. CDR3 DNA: TGCGCCAGCAGTTCTCGGGCAGGGGCGATACGGTTGAGGAATGAAAAACTGTTTTTT. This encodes CASSSRAGAIRLRNEKLFF.

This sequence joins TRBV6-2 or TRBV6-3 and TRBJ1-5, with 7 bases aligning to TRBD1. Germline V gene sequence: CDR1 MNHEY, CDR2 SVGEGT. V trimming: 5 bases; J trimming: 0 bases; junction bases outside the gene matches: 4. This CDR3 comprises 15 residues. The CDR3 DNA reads TGTGCCAGCAGTCGGGGACAGTATAGCAATCAGCCCCAGCATTTT. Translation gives CASSRGQYSNQPQHF.

CDR3 DNA sequence: TGTGCCAGCAGGCCCCGGGTAGCTCACTATGGCTACACCTTC. This codes for CASRPRVAHYGYTF. This chain uses TRBV2 with TRBJ1-2; D is uncertain. Trimming shortened V by 6 bases and J by 3 bases, and 14 bases separated the two germline ends. CDR1 SNHLY and CDR2 FYNNEI come from the germline V gene. There are 14 residues in the CDR3.

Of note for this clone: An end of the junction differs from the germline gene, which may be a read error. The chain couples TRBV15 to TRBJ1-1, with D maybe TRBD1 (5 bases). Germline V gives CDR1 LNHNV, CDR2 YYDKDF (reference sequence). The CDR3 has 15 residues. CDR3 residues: CATSRDRGDRSIIGF. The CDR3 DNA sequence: TGTGCCACCAGCAGAGATCGCGGGGACCGTTCTATTATTGGCTTT.

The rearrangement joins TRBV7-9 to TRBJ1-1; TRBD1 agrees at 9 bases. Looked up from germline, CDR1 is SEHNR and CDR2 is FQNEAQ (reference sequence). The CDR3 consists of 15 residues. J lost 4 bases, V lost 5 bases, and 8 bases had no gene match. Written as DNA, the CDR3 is TGTGCCAGCAGCCTACTGACAGGGGGTTTCACTGAAGCTTTCTTT. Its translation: CASSLLTGGFTEAFF.

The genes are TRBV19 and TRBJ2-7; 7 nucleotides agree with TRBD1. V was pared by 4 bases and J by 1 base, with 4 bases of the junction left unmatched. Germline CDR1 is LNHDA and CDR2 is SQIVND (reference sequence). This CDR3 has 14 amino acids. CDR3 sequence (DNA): TGTGCCAGTAGTAGAGGGGGCGCGTCCTACGAGCAGTACTTC. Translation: CASSRGGASYEQYF.

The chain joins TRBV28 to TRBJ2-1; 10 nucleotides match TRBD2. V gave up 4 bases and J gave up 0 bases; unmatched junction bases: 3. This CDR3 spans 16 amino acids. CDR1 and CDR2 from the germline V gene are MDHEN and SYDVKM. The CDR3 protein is CASSSASGSSYNEQFF. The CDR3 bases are TGTGCCAGCAGTTCGGCTAGCGGGAGCTCCTACAATGAGCAGTTCTTC.

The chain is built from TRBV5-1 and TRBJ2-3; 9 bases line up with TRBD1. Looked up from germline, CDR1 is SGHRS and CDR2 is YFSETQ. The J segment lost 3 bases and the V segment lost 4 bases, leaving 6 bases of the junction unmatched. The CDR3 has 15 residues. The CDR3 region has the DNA TGCGCCAGCAGCAGAACAGGGGGCGCGACAGATACGCAGTATTTT. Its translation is CASSRTGGATDTQYF.

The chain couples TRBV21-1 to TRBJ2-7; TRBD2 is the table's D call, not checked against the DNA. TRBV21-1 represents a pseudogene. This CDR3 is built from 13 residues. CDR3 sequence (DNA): TGTGCCAGCAGCAAAGAACGGGGGTACGAGCAGTACTTC. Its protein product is CASSKERGYEQYF.